What follows describes a single TCR beta chain. What it binds is unknown. These data belong to a study of graft-versus-host responses after intestinal transplantation. Trimming removed 1 base at V and 1 base at J, with 7 bases between. The V gene's germline CDR1 is MNHNS and CDR2 SASEGT. This CDR3 region has 14 residues. The table came from immunoSEQ multiplex PCR; TCRdb's copy has only in-frame clones and leaves some out. This sample has around 29,000 clones, with roughly 87% found just once. Notes on the study in general: GvH clones were found in recipient marrow; some appeared first in ileum or blood. Peak levels of circulating GvH clones tracked with early post-transplant HvG declines. Individuals carrying graft-donor T cell macrochimerism showed high graft-versus-host to host-versus-graft clonal ratios in allografts.

Sequencing was performed on PBMCs, taken around 430 days after intestinal transplantation. This chain uses TRBV6-1 with TRBJ1-2; unclear D gene. The sequence derives from a human patient who received an intestinal transplant, so some T cells may come from the graft donor. CDR3 sequence reads: CASSEGWGNYGYTF. CDR3 sequence (DNA): TGTGCCAGCAGTGAAGGGTGGGGTAACTATGGCTACACCTTC.